A single sample gave rise to the 21 T cell receptor beta chains below, sequenced in a study of blood T cell repertoires in COVID-19. The assay was immunoSEQ multiplex PCR, and TCRdb's table has in-frame clones only and misses some. This table has about 160,000 clones, 70% to 90% appearing once. Material for sequencing was peripheral blood. The receptor set was obtained from a man aged 40-49 years with acute or convalescent COVID-19.

This clone was detected only once. The chain has TRBV15 and TRBJ1-6; 8 bases match TRBD1. V shed 0 bases, J shed 12 bases, and the junction held 13 bases outside the gene matches. The germline CDR1 and CDR2 sequences are LNHNV and YYDKDF (reference sequence). The CDR3 totals 17 residues. This CDR3 is CATSRDATPTGGQPLHF. In DNA, the CDR3 is TGTGCCACCAGCAGAGACGCTACACCAACAGGGGGTCAACCCCTCCACTTT.

The chain uses TRBV5-1 and TRBJ1-2; D may be TRBD1 (5 bases). The germline V gene encodes CDR1 SGHRS and CDR2 YFSETQ. The CDR3 consists of 14 residues. Trimming stripped 2 bases from V and 4 bases from J, with 12 bases between. CDR3 amino acids: CASSFTGGGYGYTF. DNA for the CDR3: TGCGCCAGCAGCTTCACGGGGGGAGGCTATGGCTACACCTTC.

The chain is built from TRBV6-2 or TRBV6-3 and TRBJ2-7; the match to TRBD1 covers 7 bases. There are 14 residues in the CDR3. Germline V gene data show CDR1 as MNHEY and CDR2 as SVGEGT. The junction had 6 bases not matched to a gene; V was cut back by 1 base and J by 6 bases. The CDR3 loop is CASSYYGDRVEQYF. Here the CDR3 DNA reads TGTGCCAGCAGTTACTACGGTGACAGGGTCGAGCAGTACTTC.

This sequence joins TRBV24-1 and TRBJ2-5; TRBD2 aligns across 8 bases. CDR3 size: 15 residues. CDR1 and CDR2 (germline): KGHDR, SFDVKD. V was pared by 5 bases and J by 4 bases, with 8 bases of the junction left unmatched. The CDR3 spells CATSVPSGGAETQYF. The CDR3 nucleotides are TGTGCCACCAGTGTTCCCTCCGGGGGGGCAGAGACCCAGTACTTC.

CDR3: CASSLNAGAFQETQYF. In DNA form, the CDR3 reads TGTGCCAGCAGCTTAAACGCGGGGGCGTTTCAAGAGACCCAGTACTTC. This chain joins TRBV7-3 and TRBJ2-5; TRBD2 is a possible D gene (7 bases). Trimming cost V 1 base and J 2 bases, with 14 bases left between them. Germline CDR1 is SGHTA and CDR2 is FQGTGA. This CDR3 is built from 16 residues.

This rearrangement joins TRBV12-3 or TRBV12-4 to TRBJ2-3; TRBD1 might be the D (6 bases). The CDR3 is made up of 11 amino acids. Trimming cost V 8 bases and J 8 bases, with 11 bases left between them. The chain's CDR3 is CASARQATQYF. The CDR3 bases are TGTGCCAGCGCCCGACAGGCTACGCAGTATTTT.

V is TRBV10-2 and J is TRBJ1-1, with 7 positions matching TRBD1. The CDR3 is 15 residues long. J was trimmed by 2 bases and V by 8 bases; bases with no gene match: 11. From germline, CDR1 is WSHSY and CDR2 SAAADI. The CDR3 region has the DNA TGCGCCAGCCGAGGCTCTAGGGGGCAAAACACTGAAGCTTTCTTT. It encodes CASRGSRGQNTEAFF.

V and J are TRBV10-3 and TRBJ2-1; no firm D call. This CDR3 region has 12 residues. In germline, CDR1 is ENHRY, CDR2 SYGVKD. V shed 0 bases and J shed 7 bases, with 4 bases lying between them. This CDR3 reads CAISESGNEQFF. The CDR3 nucleotides read TGTGCCATCAGTGAGTCCGGGAATGAGCAGTTCTTC.

V is TRBV29-1 and J is TRBJ1-1, with TRBD1 as a possible D gene (6 bases). This CDR3 contains 13 residues. V was pared by 4 bases and J by 0 bases, with 9 bases between. Germline CDR1 and CDR2: SQVTM and ANQGSEA. The CDR3 region is CSVVGQLNTEAFF. The CDR3 DNA reads TGCAGCGTTGTAGGACAGTTGAACACTGAAGCTTTCTTT.

The chain employs TRBV2 and TRBJ2-7; D uncertain. V was cut by 1 base and J by 7 bases, with 5 bases left in between. Germline V gene lookup returns CDR1 SNHLY and CDR2 FYNNEI. The CDR3 is made up of 11 amino acids. The CDR3 sequence: CASSEVREQYF. As DNA, the CDR3 is TGTGCCAGCAGTGAAGTTCGGGAGCAGTACTTC.

The chain combines TRBV3-1 (or the pseudogene TRBV3-2) with TRBJ1-4; unclear D gene. Germline CDR1 reads LGHDT; CDR2 reads YNNKEL (reference sequence). The CDR3 sequence is 17 residues long. V lost 0 bases, J lost 0 bases, and 11 bases lay in between. The CDR3 coding sequence is TGTGCCAGCAGCCAAGAAGGAGTCTTCGCAACTAATGAAAAACTGTTTTTT. This translates into CASSQEGVFATNEKLFF.

V is TRBV27 and J is TRBJ2-2; possibly TRBD1 for D (6 bases). Trimming left V 6 bases short and J 7 bases short, with 15 bases between. Germline V gives CDR1 MNHEY, CDR2 SMNVEV (reference sequence). The CDR3 is 14 amino acids. The CDR3 DNA follows: TGTGCCAGCAGCCCCACAGGGACGGGCGGGGAGCTGTTTTTT. This encodes CASSPTGTGGELFF.

This chain uses TRBV6-6 with TRBJ1-4, with D unresolved. V was cut by 2 bases and J by 10 bases, with 11 bases left in between. The CDR3 runs to 13 residues. CDR1 is MNHNY, CDR2 SVGAGI, per germline (reference sequence). CDR3 residues: CASSYTRDGKLFF. CDR3 DNA sequence: TGTGCCAGCAGTTACACGAGGGATGGAAAACTGTTTTTT.

This clone was seen a single time. The chain combines TRBV6-1 with TRBJ1-6; D is uncertain. V shed 1 base and J shed 10 bases, with 5 bases lying between them. Per the germline V gene, CDR1 is MNHNS and CDR2 is SASEGT. The CDR3 covers 12 residues. The CDR3 DNA is TGTGCCAGCAGTGAAGACAGATCACCCCTCCACTTT. Amino acid sequence: CASSEDRSPLHF.

As concerns this clone: Other DNA sequences of this sample code for an identical CDR3. V usage is TRBV5-1 and J usage is TRBJ2-5, with TRBD2 as a possible D gene (6 bases). The germline V and J ends were trimmed by 0 bases and 5 bases, with 11 bases remaining between them. The CDR3 has 14 residues. The V gene's germline CDR1 is SGHRS and CDR2 YFSETQ. The CDR3 is CASSLDSRGETQYF. Written as DNA, the CDR3 is TGCGCCAGCAGCTTGGACAGCCGGGGGGAGACCCAGTACTTC. Full variable domain (remainder filled in from reference TRBV5-1 and TRBJ2-5): KAGVTQTPRYLIKTRGQQVTLSCSPISGHRSVSWYQQTPGQGLQFLFEYFSETQRNKGNFPGRFSGRQFSNSRSEMNVSTLELGDSALYLCASSLDSRGETQYFGPGTRLLVL.

The V gene is TRBV5-4, the J gene TRBJ2-3, with D possibly being TRBD1 (5 bases). V lost 2 bases to trimming and J lost 0 bases, with 7 bases between them. The CDR3 is 14 residues long. The germline gives CDR1 SGHNT, CDR2 YYREEE (reference sequence). The CDR3 bases are TGTGCCAGCAGCTTTGACAGTAGCACAGATACGCAGTATTTT. This encodes CASSFDSSTDTQYF.

The chain couples TRBV19 to TRBJ2-7, with 9 nucleotides matching TRBD1. Germline V gene lookup returns CDR1 LNHDA and CDR2 SQIVND (reference sequence). This CDR3 is 15 amino acids long. J gave up 0 bases and V 6 bases, and 6 bases lay outside the gene matches. CDR3 sequence reads: CASSFRGQGSYEQYF. Here the CDR3 DNA reads TGTGCCAGTAGCTTTAGGGGACAGGGCTCCTACGAGCAGTACTTC.

The chain joins TRBV18 to TRBJ1-3, with D possibly being TRBD1 (5 bases). Germline loops: CDR1 KGHSH, CDR2 LQKENI. This CDR3 comprises 15 residues. Trimming took 2 bases from V and 0 from J, leaving 8 bases between them. This chain's CDR3 is CASSPGGVSGNTIYF. The CDR3 region has the DNA TGTGCCAGCTCACCAGGAGGGGTCTCTGGAAACACCATATATTTT.

The V call is TRBV7-6, the J call TRBJ1-4; 10 bases align to TRBD1. V lost 1 base, J lost 4 bases, and 12 bases stayed unmatched. The germline V gene encodes CDR1 SGHVS and CDR2 FNYEAQ. CDR3 length: 19 amino acids. The DNA of the CDR3 is TGTGCCAGCAGCTTAGGTACTGACAGGGGGCAATGGAGTAATGAAAAACTGTTTTTT. Its protein product is CASSLGTDRGQWSNEKLFF.

This clone has just one count. The rearrangement joins TRBV30 to TRBJ1-1; 8 bases fit TRBD1. The ends lost 1 base at V and 7 bases at J; junction bases unmatched: 2. In germline, CDR1 is GTSNPN, CDR2 SVGIG (reference sequence). The CDR3 totals 12 residues. CDR3 in DNA: TGTGCCTGGAGTGCAGGGACAGGTGAAGCTTTCTTT. Amino acids: CAWSAGTGEAFF.

The V call is TRBV6-4, the J call TRBJ2-3; the D is unclear. The CDR3 sequence is 14 residues long. The germline V gene encodes CDR1 MRHNA and CDR2 SNTAGT. Trimming left V 0 bases short and J 3 bases short, with 7 bases between. The DNA of the CDR3 is TGTGCCAGCAGTGACTCGAGCGCGACAGATACGCAGTATTTT. Translating it yields CASSDSSATDTQYF.